Each of the 18 T cell receptor beta chains below was sequenced from the same sample in a study of cytomegalovirus exposure and HLA in healthy donors. The PCR was carried out with 60 Vbeta primers and 13 Jbeta primers. Produced via immunoSEQ multiplex PCR; TCRdb's table is partial and in-frame only. The sample records 150,000 or so clones, roughly 72% being singletons. Sequencing was performed on PBMCs. Source of these receptors: a man aged 30 to 45 in good health and CMV-seronegative.

The V and J genes are TRBV28 and TRBJ2-1; 10 bases line up with TRBD2. J was trimmed by 6 bases and V by 4 bases; bases with no gene match: 0. Germline-derived CDR1 and CDR2 are MDHEN and SYDVKM. This CDR3 has 13 amino acids. This CDR3 is CASSSSGGNEQFF. For the CDR3, the DNA is TGTGCCAGCAGTTCTAGCGGGGGCAATGAGCAGTTCTTC.

The chain carries TRBV5-1 and TRBJ1-4; D is perhaps TRBD1 (5 bases). CDR1 and CDR2 (germline): SGHRS, YFSETQ. V lost 0 bases and J 5 bases, leaving 8 bases between the germline ends. The CDR3 length is 14 residues. CDR3 DNA sequence: TGCGCCAGCAGCTTGGGCAGACAGAATGAAAAACTGTTTTTT. This encodes CASSLGRQNEKLFF.

This clone was recorded a few times. The chain is built from TRBV6-1 and TRBJ2-2; the D gene is possibly TRBD1 (6 bases). V was shortened by 2 bases and J by 5 bases, with 12 bases between the two germline ends. The CDR3 consists of 15 residues. The germline V gene encodes CDR1 MNHNS and CDR2 SASEGT. CDR3 sequence: CASSESQGGTGELFF. CDR3 DNA: TGTGCCAGCAGTGAATCACAGGGTGGAACCGGGGAGCTGTTTTTT.

This sequence joins TRBV6-5 and TRBJ2-7, with unresolved D. The CDR3 extends over 13 amino acids. Trimming pared 6 bases from V and 4 bases from J, leaving 13 bases between. Germline V gene data show CDR1 as MNHEY and CDR2 as SVGAGI. The CDR3 DNA reads as TGTGCCAGCAGCTCGAGGCCACCGTACGAGCAGTACTTC. Residues: CASSSRPPYEQYF.

This clone came up a few times. The chain is built from TRBV14 and TRBJ2-5; D gene uncertain. The germline CDR1 and CDR2 sequences are SGHDN and FVKESK. This CDR3 is built from 13 residues. The V gene lost 7 bases and the J gene lost 1 base, with 10 bases spanning the gap. The DNA of the CDR3 is TGTGCCAGCAACGAGGCACTCCAAGAGACCCAGTACTTC. Its protein is CASNEALQETQYF. Using reference TRBV14 and TRBJ2-5 for the parts outside the CDR3, the full variable domain is EAGVTQFPSHSVIEKGQTVTLRCDPISGHDNLYWYRRVMGKEIKFLLHFVKESKQDESGMPNNRFLAERTGGTYSTLKVQPAELEDSGVYFCASNEALQETQYFGPGTRLLVL.

The chain combines TRBV2 with TRBJ2-5; D gene uncertain. The DNA end is more similar to TRBJ2-7, so the J call may be wrong. This CDR3 has 14 residues. The germline V gene has CDR1 SNHLY and CDR2 FYNNEI. CDR3: CASRGGYSSYEQYF. CDR3 nucleotides: TGTGCCAGCAGAGGCGGATATAGCTCCTACGAGCAGTACTTC.

The chain has TRBV23-1 and TRBJ2-1, with TRBD1 matching over 11 bases. TRBV23-1 is annotated as an ORF whose role is uncertain. V lost 6 bases to trimming and J lost 5 bases; unmatched junction nucleotides: 15. There are 18 residues in the CDR3. The CDR3, as DNA: TGCGCCAGCAGGGGCGGGGGGAATCCGGGACAGGGGGACAATGAGCAGTTCTTC. This codes for CASRGGGNPGQGDNEQFF.

This rearrangement joins TRBV6-5 to TRBJ2-3; D is undetermined. The germline V gene has CDR1 MNHEY and CDR2 SVGAGI. Trimming took off 2 bases at V and 4 bases at J, with 10 bases between the two ends. CDR3 length: 14 residues. The CDR3 DNA reads as TGTGCCAGCAGTTACGTGCGGAGCGCAGATACGCAGTATTTT. This translates into CASSYVRSADTQYF.

The J gene is TRBJ2-1, the V gene TRBV7-2; the D gene is possibly TRBD2 (7 bases). This CDR3 region has 16 residues. Trimming took 1 base from V and 2 from J, leaving 12 bases between them. Germline CDR1 reads SGHTA; CDR2 reads FQGNSA. The DNA of the CDR3 is TGTGCCAGCAGCTTAGTGGCGGGGGCCACCTACAATGAGCAGTTCTTC. Its protein is CASSLVAGATYNEQFF.

The chain combines TRBV19 with TRBJ1-2; D perhaps matches TRBD1 (5 bases). This CDR3 is built from 13 residues. Germline V lookup: CDR1 LNHDA, CDR2 SQIVND (reference sequence). The V end was cut by 5 bases, the J end by 6 bases, with 13 bases between. CDR3 region: CASSPPGFDGYTF. For the CDR3, the DNA is TGTGCCAGTAGTCCCCCAGGGTTCGATGGCTACACCTTC.

This chain connects TRBV19 to TRBJ1-1, with TRBD1 matching over 8 bases. CDR3 size: 15 residues. The V gene's germline CDR1 is LNHDA and CDR2 SQIVND (reference sequence). Trimming at V came to 3 bases and at J to 7 bases, leaving 10 bases not matched to a gene. CDR3 in amino acids: CASSIGPGGQGEAFF. The DNA of the CDR3 is TGTGCCAGTAGTATCGGGCCAGGGGGCCAGGGTGAAGCTTTCTTT. The complete variable domain, with remaining parts taken from reference TRBV19 and TRBJ1-1, reads DGGITQSPKYLFRKEGQNVTLSCEQNLNHDAMYWYRQDPGQGLRLIYYSQIVNDFQKGDIAEGYSVSREKKESFPLTVTSAQKNPTAFYLCASSIGPGGQGEAFFGQGTRLTVV.

The rearrangement uses TRBV28 and TRBJ2-7; 9 nucleotides agree with TRBD1. The CDR3 has 14 residues. The V gene's germline CDR1 is MDHEN and CDR2 SYDVKM. V lost 10 bases and J lost 2; bases outside the gene matches: 9. The CDR3: CATLARQGAYEQYF. CDR3 nucleotides: TGTGCCACTCTCGCCCGACAGGGGGCCTACGAGCAGTACTTC.

This clone was detected only a few times. This rearrangement joins TRBV19 to TRBJ1-4; TRBD1 matches at 7 bases. Trimming removed 7 bases from V and 4 bases from J; junction bases left unmatched: 6. This CDR3 has 14 amino acids. Germline CDR1 LNHDA, CDR2 SQIVND (reference sequence). CDR3 DNA sequence: TGTGCCAGTACCCCCGGACAGGTTAATGAAAAACTGTTTTTT. Its translation is CASTPGQVNEKLFF.

The chain carries TRBV10-3 and TRBJ1-6, with TRBD1 matching 7 bases. The CDR3 loop spans 14 amino acids. V gave up 4 bases and J gave up 7 bases; unmatched junction bases: 4. Germline V gene sequence: CDR1 ENHRY, CDR2 SYGVKD. This CDR3 is CAISGGDRNSPLHF. The CDR3 bases are TGTGCCATCAGTGGGGGGGACAGAAATTCACCCCTCCACTTT.

This clone came up a few times. J is TRBJ1-1 and V is TRBV5-6, with a tentative D call TRBD1 (6 bases). Trimming pared 4 bases from V and 2 bases from J, leaving 12 bases between. In germline, CDR1 is SGHDT, CDR2 YYEEEE. The CDR3 consists of 14 residues. The CDR3 loop reads CASSIGQYNTEAFF. CDR3 DNA sequence: TGTGCCAGCAGCATCGGACAGTACAACACTGAAGCTTTCTTT.

The chain carries TRBV9 and TRBJ2-7; D may be TRBD2 (6 bases). The CDR3 sequence is 13 residues long. V was trimmed by 0 bases and J by 3 bases, leaving 7 bases between them. The V gene's germline CDR1 is SGDLS and CDR2 YYNGEE. The CDR3 is CASSVDGSYEQYF. For the CDR3, the DNA is TGTGCCAGCAGCGTAGACGGGAGCTACGAGCAGTACTTC.

The rearrangement uses TRBV19 and TRBJ1-1, with TRBD1 matching over 8 bases. Germline CDR1 is LNHDA and CDR2 is SQIVND (reference sequence). CDR3 size: 16 residues. After removal of 5 bases from V and 2 bases from J, the junction contained 10 bases not matched to a gene. The CDR3 sequence: CASSVSGTGLNTEAFF. The CDR3, as DNA: TGTGCCAGTAGTGTATCCGGGACAGGACTTAACACTGAAGCTTTCTTT.

The rearrangement joins TRBV6-5 to TRBJ1-2, with 8 positions matching TRBD1. Trimming removed 5 bases from V and 7 bases from J; junction bases left unmatched: 6. In germline, CDR1 is MNHEY, CDR2 SVGAGI. CDR3 length: 13 amino acids. The CDR3 sequence: CASSPSRGRGYTF. In nucleotides, the CDR3 is TGTGCCAGCAGTCCCTCCAGGGGGCGTGGCTACACCTTC.